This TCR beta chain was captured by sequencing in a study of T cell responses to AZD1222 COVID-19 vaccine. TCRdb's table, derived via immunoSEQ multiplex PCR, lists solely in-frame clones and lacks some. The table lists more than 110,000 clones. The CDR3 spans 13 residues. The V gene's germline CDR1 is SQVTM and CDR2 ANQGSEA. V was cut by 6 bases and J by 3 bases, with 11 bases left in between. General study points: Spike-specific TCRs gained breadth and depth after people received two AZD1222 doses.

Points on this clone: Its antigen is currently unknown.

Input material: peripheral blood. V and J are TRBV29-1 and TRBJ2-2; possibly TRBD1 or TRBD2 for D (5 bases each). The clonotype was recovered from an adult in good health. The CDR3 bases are TGCAGCGTCACCGGGACCCACACCGGGGAGCTGTTTTTT. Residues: CSVTGTHTGELFF.